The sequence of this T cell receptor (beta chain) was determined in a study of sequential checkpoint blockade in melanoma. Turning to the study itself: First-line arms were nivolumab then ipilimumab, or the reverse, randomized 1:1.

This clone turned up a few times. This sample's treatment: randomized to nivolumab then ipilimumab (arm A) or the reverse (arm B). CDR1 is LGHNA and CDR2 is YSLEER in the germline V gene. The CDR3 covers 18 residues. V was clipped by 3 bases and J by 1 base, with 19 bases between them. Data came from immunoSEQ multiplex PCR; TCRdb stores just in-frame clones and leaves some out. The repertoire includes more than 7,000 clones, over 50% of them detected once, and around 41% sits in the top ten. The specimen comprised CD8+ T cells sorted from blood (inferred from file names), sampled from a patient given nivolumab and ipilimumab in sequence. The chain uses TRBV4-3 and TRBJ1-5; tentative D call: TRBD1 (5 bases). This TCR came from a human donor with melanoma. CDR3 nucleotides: TGCGCCAGCAGCCATGACCTGACAGACTTGAGGAGCAATCAGCCCCAGCATTTT. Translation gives CASSHDLTDLRSNQPQHF.